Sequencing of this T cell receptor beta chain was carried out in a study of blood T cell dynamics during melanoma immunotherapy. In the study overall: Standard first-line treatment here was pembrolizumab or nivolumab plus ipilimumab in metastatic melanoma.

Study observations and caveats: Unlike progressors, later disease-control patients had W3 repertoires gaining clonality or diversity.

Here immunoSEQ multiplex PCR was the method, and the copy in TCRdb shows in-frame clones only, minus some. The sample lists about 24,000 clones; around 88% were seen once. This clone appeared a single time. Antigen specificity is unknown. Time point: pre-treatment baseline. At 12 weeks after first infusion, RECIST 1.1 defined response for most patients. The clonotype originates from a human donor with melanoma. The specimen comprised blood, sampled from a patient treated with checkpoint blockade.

CDR3 sequence: CASTRRFTDTQYF. CDR3 bases: TGTGCCAGCACCCGCAGGTTCACAGATACGCAGTATTTT. The chain is built from TRBV28 and TRBJ2-3, with no clear D. The CDR3 consists of 13 residues. CDR1 is MDHEN, CDR2 SYDVKM, per germline. The germline V and J ends were trimmed by 7 bases and 2 bases, with 10 bases remaining between them.